This is a list of T cell receptor beta chains from one sample in a study of beta chain features in type 1 diabetes. The repertoire was sequenced with immunoSEQ multiplex PCR; TCRdb's copy has only in-frame clones and lacks some. This sample has around 100,000 clones, with under 30% found just once. Sequences were obtained from central memory CD4+ T cells from blood. The origin of the receptors is a woman under 30 with type 1 diabetes. Both conserved end residues are part of each CDR3. D genes are given only for firm matches. The size of a clone is reported for some rows only, either as once, few or many, or as a class for expanded clones.

size: few
J: TRBJ1-1
V: TRBV29-1
D: -
length: 12
DNA: TGCAGCGTTGACAGGATGAACACTGAAGCTTTCTTT
CDR3: CSVDRMNTEAFF

size: -
J: TRBJ2-3
V: TRBV7-9
D: TRBD1
length: 14
DNA: TGTGCCAGCAGCCGGACAGGGACCACAGATACGCAGTATTTT
CDR3: CASSRTGTTDTQYF

size: -
J: TRBJ2-7
V: TRBV7-3
D: TRBD2
length: 15
DNA: TGTGCCAGCAGCTTGGGACTAGCGGGAGTCCACGAGCAGTACTTC
CDR3: CASSLGLAGVHEQYF

size: -
J: TRBJ2-1
V: TRBV4-2
D: TRBD2
length: 15
DNA: TGTGCCAGCAGCCAAAGGGTAGCGGGAGGGAATGAGCAGTTCTTC
CDR3: CASSQRVAGGNEQFF

size: -
J: TRBJ1-4
V: TRBV6-1
D: -
length: 13
DNA: TGTGCCAGCAACCCCCGACTTAATGAAAAACTGTTTTTT
CDR3: CASNPRLNEKLFF

size: few
J: TRBJ2-1
V: TRBV11-2
D: TRBD2
length: 19
DNA: TGTGCCAGCGGGCCTATTCGGCGGGAGAGCAGTAGCTCCTACAATGAGCAGTTCTTC
CDR3: CASGPIRRESSSSYNEQFF

size: -
J: TRBJ2-5
V: TRBV6-1
D: -
length: 12
DNA: TGTGCCAGCGGACGGGAGATGGAGACCCAGTACTTC
CDR3: CASGREMETQYF

size: -
J: TRBJ1-5
V: TRBV19
D: -
length: 15
DNA: TGTGCCAGTAGTTCCCACAGGGAAGGCAATCAGCCCCAGCATTTT
CDR3: CASSSHREGNQPQHF

size: -
J: TRBJ2-7
V: TRBV2
D: TRBD1
length: 12
DNA: TGTGCCAGCAGACTACAGGGGTACGAGCAGTACTTC
CDR3: CASRLQGYEQYF

size: -
J: TRBJ2-7
V: TRBV6-5
D: TRBD2
length: 15
DNA: TGTGCCAGCAGTTGGACTAGCGGGAGTATTTACGAGCAGTACTTC
CDR3: CASSWTSGSIYEQYF

size: -
J: TRBJ1-2
V: TRBV10-3
D: -
length: 15
DNA: TGTGCCATCAGTGAGTCGAATACCGACAGCTATGGCTACACCTTC
CDR3: CAISESNTDSYGYTF

size: -
J: TRBJ2-4
V: TRBV5-4
D: TRBD1
length: 19
DNA: TGTGCCAGCAGTAATGGACAGGGGGGGGGCGGGATAGCCAAAAACATTCAGTACTTC
CDR3: CASSNGQGGGGIAKNIQYF

size: -
J: TRBJ2-1
V: TRBV11-3
D: TRBD2
length: 15
DNA: TGTGCCAGCAGCCCAGGGGGGACTAGCCGGGATGAGCAGTTCTTC
CDR3: CASSPGGTSRDEQFF

size: few
J: TRBJ2-2
V: TRBV19
D: TRBD1
length: 15
DNA: TGTGCCAGTATTAGGGCAGGGGGCCGACCCGGGGAGCTGTTTTTT
CDR3: CASIRAGGRPGELFF

size: -
J: TRBJ1-4
V: TRBV20-1
D: -
length: 10
DNA: TGCAGTGCTAGTCAGGAAAAACTGTTTTTT
CDR3: CSASQEKLFF

size: -
J: TRBJ1-2
V: TRBV29-1
D: TRBD1
length: 11
DNA: TGCAGCGTTCAAGACAGGGGCGGCTACACCTTC
CDR3: CSVQDRGGYTF

size: -
J: TRBJ1-2
V: TRBV19
D: -
length: 13
DNA: TGTGCCAGTAGTATTGGAGAGGGCTATGGCTACACCTTC
CDR3: CASSIGEGYGYTF

size: -
J: TRBJ2-1
V: TRBV14
D: TRBD2
length: 19
DNA: TGTGCCAGCAGCCAAGACGGGCTAGCGGGAGGGCCAAGGTACAATGAGCAGTTCTTC
CDR3: CASSQDGLAGGPRYNEQFF

size: few
J: TRBJ1-2
V: TRBV14
D: -
length: 15
DNA: TGTGCCAGCAGCCCTAGGACCCACAGGGCCTATGGCTACACCTTC
CDR3: CASSPRTHRAYGYTF

size: -
J: TRBJ1-1
V: TRBV29-1
D: TRBD1
length: 12
DNA: TGCAGCGTTAGACAGGGGGTGACTGAAGCTTTCTTT
CDR3: CSVRQGVTEAFF

size: -
J: TRBJ2-7
V: TRBV7-9
D: -
length: 14
DNA: TGTGCCAGCAGCTTAGCTCAGGGGCCCTACGAGCAGTACTTC
CDR3: CASSLAQGPYEQYF

size: -
J: TRBJ2-2
V: TRBV4-3
D: TRBD2
length: 15
DNA: TGCGCCAGCAGGACAGGTAGCGGGAGGACCGGGGAGCTGTTTTTT
CDR3: CASRTGSGRTGELFF

size: -
J: TRBJ2-6
V: TRBV27
D: -
length: 14
DNA: TGTGCCAGCAGTTCACTCTCTGGGGCCAACGTCCTGACTTTC
CDR3: CASSSLSGANVLTF

size: few
J: TRBJ2-1
V: TRBV11-3
D: TRBD1
length: 15
DNA: TGTGCCAGCAGCTCCGGCAGGGGGCTCGCGATTGAGCAGTTCTTC
CDR3: CASSSGRGLAIEQFF

size: -
J: TRBJ1-2
V: TRBV18
D: -
length: 13
DNA: TGTGCCAGCTCACCAACATCAGGGGATGGCTACACCTTC
CDR3: CASSPTSGDGYTF

size: -
J: TRBJ1-2
V: TRBV6-1
D: TRBD1
length: 13
DNA: TGTGCCAGCAACCCGGGACAGGGCTCGGGCTACACCTTC
CDR3: CASNPGQGSGYTF

size: once
J: TRBJ1-5
V: TRBV2
D: -
length: 15
DNA: TGTGCCAGCACAGGGTCGTCCTCAGGCAATCAGCCCCAGCATTTT
CDR3: CASTGSSSGNQPQHF

size: -
J: TRBJ2-5
V: TRBV29-1
D: TRBD2
length: 14
DNA: TGCAGCGTTGAACTAGCGGGGATCCAAGAGACCCAGTACTTC
CDR3: CSVELAGIQETQYF

size: few
J: TRBJ1-5
V: TRBV29-1
D: -
length: 12
DNA: TGCAGCGTTGGGGACATTCATCAGCCCCAGCATTTT
CDR3: CSVGDIHQPQHF

size: -
J: TRBJ2-1
V: TRBV6-1
D: TRBD2
length: 16
DNA: TGTGCCAGCAGTGTAGGACTAGCGGGGCAACGGGTTGAGCAGTTCTTC
CDR3: CASSVGLAGQRVEQFF

size: few
J: TRBJ1-1
V: TRBV28
D: -
length: 12
DNA: TGTGCCAGCAGATCCAAGACAACTGAAGCTTTCTTT
CDR3: CASRSKTTEAFF

size: -
J: TRBJ1-4
V: TRBV7-9
D: TRBD1
length: 15
DNA: TGTGCCAGCAGCGCCCGGACAGGGTTAAATGAAAAACTGTTTTTT
CDR3: CASSARTGLNEKLFF

size: -
J: TRBJ2-7
V: TRBV28
D: TRBD1
length: 14
DNA: TGTGCCAGCAGTTTGGGGACAGTCCCCTACGAGCAGTACTTC
CDR3: CASSLGTVPYEQYF

size: -
J: TRBJ1-5
V: TRBV7-8
D: -
length: 16
DNA: TGTGCCAGCAGCTTAGCGGGGGCAGGGGTGGATCAGCCCCAGCATTTT
CDR3: CASSLAGAGVDQPQHF

size: -
J: TRBJ1-1
V: TRBV6-5
D: -
length: 13
DNA: TGTGCCAGCAGCTACGCCGGGAACACTGAAGCTTTCTTT
CDR3: CASSYAGNTEAFF

size: -
J: TRBJ2-5
V: TRBV7-2
D: TRBD2
length: 14
DNA: TGTGCCAGCAGCAGCGGGGGGAACTTGTTGGGCCAGTACTTC
CDR3: CASSSGGNLLGQYF

size: few
J: TRBJ2-7
V: TRBV6-5
D: -
length: 14
DNA: TGTGCCAGCAGGCGCGGAGTAGCTTCCTACGAGCAGTACTTC
CDR3: CASRRGVASYEQYF

size: few
J: TRBJ2-2
V: TRBV10-3
D: TRBD2
length: 15
DNA: TGTGCCATCAGTGGTACGGGAGGGCCGTCCGGGGAGCTGTTTTTT
CDR3: CAISGTGGPSGELFF

size: -
J: TRBJ2-2
V: TRBV11-2
D: TRBD2
length: 15
DNA: TGTGCCAGCAGCCAGACTAGCGGGACCGTCGGGGAGCTGTTTTTT
CDR3: CASSQTSGTVGELFF

size: -
J: TRBJ1-3
V: TRBV19
D: -
length: 15
DNA: TGTGCCAGCCAACCAAACACCGCGGGGCGAAACACCATATATTTT
CDR3: CASQPNTAGRNTIYF

size: few
J: TRBJ2-5
V: TRBV18
D: -
length: 13
DNA: TGTGCCAGCTCAGCGACCAGGGAAGAGACCCAGTACTTC
CDR3: CASSATREETQYF

size: few
J: TRBJ1-2
V: TRBV29-1
D: TRBD1
length: 16
DNA: TGCAGCGTTGAACACAGGGGCCTATCCCAGAACTATGGCTACACCTTC
CDR3: CSVEHRGLSQNYGYTF

size: few
J: TRBJ1-1
V: TRBV19
D: TRBD1
length: 14
DNA: TGTGCCAGTAAATGGACAGGGGCAGGAACTGAAGCTTTCTTT
CDR3: CASKWTGAGTEAFF

size: few
J: TRBJ1-2
V: TRBV2
D: -
length: 14
DNA: TGTGCCAGCAGTGAACAGGGGTACGACTATGGCTACACCTTC
CDR3: CASSEQGYDYGYTF

size: -
J: TRBJ2-7
V: TRBV5-1
D: TRBD2
length: 16
DNA: TGCGCCAGCAGCTTGGGTGGAGCGGGATATGCGCACGAGCAGTACTTC
CDR3: CASSLGGAGYAHEQYF

size: -
J: TRBJ2-3
V: TRBV2
D: TRBD1
length: 13
DNA: TGTGCCAGCAGTGGAGACAGGGGGTCGCCGCAGTATTTT
CDR3: CASSGDRGSPQYF

size: -
J: TRBJ2-2
V: TRBV11-3
D: TRBD2
length: 17
DNA: TGTGCCAGCAGCCCTCGGACTAGCGGGAGCAACACCGGGGAGCTGTTTTTT
CDR3: CASSPRTSGSNTGELFF

size: many
J: TRBJ2-7
V: TRBV5-4
D: -
length: 11
DNA: TGTGCCAGCAGCTTAAGGGGCGAGCAGTACTTC
CDR3: CASSLRGEQYF

size: -
J: TRBJ2-3
V: TRBV9
D: TRBD2
length: 16
DNA: TGTGCCAGCAGCAGACTGGGAGCGGGAGTATCGGATACGCAGTATTTT
CDR3: CASSRLGAGVSDTQYF

size: -
J: TRBJ2-3
V: TRBV11-1
D: -
length: 12
DNA: TGTGCCAGCAGCCCCTCTTCCGATACGCAGTATTTT
CDR3: CASSPSSDTQYF

size: few
J: TRBJ1-2
V: TRBV5-4
D: TRBD1
length: 16
DNA: TGTGCCAGCAGCTTGTTAGGTCAGGGGGCAGGAGGAGGCTACACCTTC
CDR3: CASSLLGQGAGGGYTF

size: many
J: TRBJ1-1
V: TRBV5-6
D: -
length: 13
DNA: TGTGCCAGCAGATGGGCAGGGAACACTGAAGCTTTCTTT
CDR3: CASRWAGNTEAFF

size: few
J: TRBJ1-1
V: TRBV18
D: TRBD1
length: 15
DNA: TGTGCCAGCTCACCCCGGACAGGGGAGAACACTGAAGCTTTCTTT
CDR3: CASSPRTGENTEAFF

size: few
J: TRBJ2-7
V: TRBV19
D: -
length: 15
DNA: TGTGCCAGTAGTATTAAAACGGGCGGGACCTACGAGCAGTACTTC
CDR3: CASSIKTGGTYEQYF

size: -
J: TRBJ2-5
V: TRBV18
D: -
length: 15
DNA: TGTGCCAGCTCACGCCCAGAGGGTAACCAAGAGACCCAGTACTTC
CDR3: CASSRPEGNQETQYF

size: few
J: TRBJ2-3
V: TRBV5-4
D: TRBD1
length: 16
DNA: TGTGCCAGCAGCCCCCGGGACAGGGTCCTTCCAGATACGCAGTATTTT
CDR3: CASSPRDRVLPDTQYF

size: -
J: TRBJ1-2
V: TRBV2
D: -
length: 13
DNA: TGTGCCAGCAATGACCTTAAGCAATATGGCTACACCTTC
CDR3: CASNDLKQYGYTF

size: -
J: TRBJ1-3
V: TRBV9
D: -
length: 12
DNA: TGTGCCAGCAGCGCCAGGGGAAACACCATATATTTT
CDR3: CASSARGNTIYF